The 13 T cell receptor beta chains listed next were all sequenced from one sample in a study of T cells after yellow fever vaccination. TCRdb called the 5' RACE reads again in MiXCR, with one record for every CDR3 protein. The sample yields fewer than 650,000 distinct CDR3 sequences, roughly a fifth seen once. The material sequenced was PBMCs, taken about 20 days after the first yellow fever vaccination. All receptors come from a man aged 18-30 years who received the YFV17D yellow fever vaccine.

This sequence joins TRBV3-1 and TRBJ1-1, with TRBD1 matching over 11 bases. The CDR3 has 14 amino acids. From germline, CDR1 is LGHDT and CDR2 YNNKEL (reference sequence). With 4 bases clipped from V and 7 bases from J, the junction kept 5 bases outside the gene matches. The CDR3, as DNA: TGTGCCAGCAGCCTGAGAGGGACAGGGGGTGAAGCTTTCTTT. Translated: CASSLRGTGGEAFF.

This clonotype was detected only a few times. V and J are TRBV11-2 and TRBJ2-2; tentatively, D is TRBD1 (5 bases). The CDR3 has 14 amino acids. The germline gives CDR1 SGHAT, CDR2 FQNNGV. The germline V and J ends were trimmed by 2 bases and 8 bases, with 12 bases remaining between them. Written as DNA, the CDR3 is TGTGCCAGCAGCTTAAGGGGTTCGTTTGGGGAGCTGTTTTTT. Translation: CASSLRGSFGELFF.

The CDR3 protein is CSARAPTTTEAFF. The CDR3 region has the DNA TGCAGTGCTAGAGCCCCCACGACCACTGAAGCTTTCTTT. This sequence joins TRBV20-1 and TRBJ1-1; D is undetermined. V was shortened by 1 base and J by 4 bases, with 10 bases between the two germline ends. This CDR3 region has 13 residues. Germline V lookup: CDR1 DFQATT, CDR2 SNEGSKA (reference sequence).

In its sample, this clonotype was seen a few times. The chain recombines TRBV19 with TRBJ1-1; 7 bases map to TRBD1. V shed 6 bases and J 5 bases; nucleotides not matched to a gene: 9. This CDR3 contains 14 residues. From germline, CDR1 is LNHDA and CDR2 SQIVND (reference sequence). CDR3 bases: TGTGCCAGTAGCGAGAGGGGGCTCTGGACTGAAGCTTTCTTT. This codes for CASSERGLWTEAFF.

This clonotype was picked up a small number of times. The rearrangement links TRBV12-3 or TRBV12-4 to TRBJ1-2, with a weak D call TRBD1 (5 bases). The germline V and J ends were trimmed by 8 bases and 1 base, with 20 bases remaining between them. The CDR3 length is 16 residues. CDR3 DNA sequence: TGTGCCAGCTCCTCGGCCCAGGGATCCCTTAACTATGGCTACACCTTC. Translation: CASSSAQGSLNYGYTF.

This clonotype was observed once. DNA of the CDR3: TGTGCCAGCAGCCCGGCGGTCGGGGCCGAAAATTCACCCCTCCACTTT. Protein product: CASSPAVGAENSPLHF. The chain recombines TRBV9 with TRBJ1-6; D perhaps matches TRBD1 (5 bases). Trimming left V 4 bases short and J 7 bases short, with 18 bases between. There are 16 residues in the CDR3. Germline loops: CDR1 SGDLS, CDR2 YYNGEE.

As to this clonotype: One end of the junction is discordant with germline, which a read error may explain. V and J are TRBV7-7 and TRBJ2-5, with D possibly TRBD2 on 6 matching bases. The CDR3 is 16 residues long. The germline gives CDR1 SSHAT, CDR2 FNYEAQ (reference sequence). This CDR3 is CASSFGPARGRETQYF. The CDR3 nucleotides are TGTGCTAGCAGCTTTGGTCCCGCGCGGGGTAGGGAGACCCAGTACTTC.

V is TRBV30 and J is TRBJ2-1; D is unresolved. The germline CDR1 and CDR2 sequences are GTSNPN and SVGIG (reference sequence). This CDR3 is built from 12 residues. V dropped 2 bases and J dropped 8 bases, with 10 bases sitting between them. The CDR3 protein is CAWSPQFHEQFF. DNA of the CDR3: TGTGCCTGGAGTCCCCAATTTCATGAGCAGTTCTTC.

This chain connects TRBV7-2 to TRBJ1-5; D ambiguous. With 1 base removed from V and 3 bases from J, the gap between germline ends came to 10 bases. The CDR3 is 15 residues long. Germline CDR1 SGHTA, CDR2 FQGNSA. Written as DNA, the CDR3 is TGTGCCAGCAGCTTAGAATCCCTCCTCAATCAGCCCCAGCATTTT. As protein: CASSLESLLNQPQHF.

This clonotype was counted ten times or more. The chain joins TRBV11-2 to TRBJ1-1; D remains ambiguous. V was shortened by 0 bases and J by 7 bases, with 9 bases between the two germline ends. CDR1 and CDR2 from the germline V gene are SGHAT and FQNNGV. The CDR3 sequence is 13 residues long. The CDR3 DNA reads TGTGCCAGCAGCTTAGACCGCCACGGTGAAGCTTTCTTT. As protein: CASSLDRHGEAFF.

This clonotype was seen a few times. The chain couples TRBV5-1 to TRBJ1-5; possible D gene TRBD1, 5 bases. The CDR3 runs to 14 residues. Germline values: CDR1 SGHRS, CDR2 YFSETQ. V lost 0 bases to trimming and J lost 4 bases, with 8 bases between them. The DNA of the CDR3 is TGCGCCAGCAGCTTGGAGGGGTGGAATCAGCCCCAGCATTTT. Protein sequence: CASSLEGWNQPQHF.

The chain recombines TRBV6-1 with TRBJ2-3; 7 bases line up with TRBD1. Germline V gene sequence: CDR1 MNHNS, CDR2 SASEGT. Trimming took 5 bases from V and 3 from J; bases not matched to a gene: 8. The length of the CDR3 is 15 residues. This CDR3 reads CASSRNRGLTDTQYF. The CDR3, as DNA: TGTGCCAGCAGTAGAAACAGGGGTTTGACAGATACGCAGTATTTT.

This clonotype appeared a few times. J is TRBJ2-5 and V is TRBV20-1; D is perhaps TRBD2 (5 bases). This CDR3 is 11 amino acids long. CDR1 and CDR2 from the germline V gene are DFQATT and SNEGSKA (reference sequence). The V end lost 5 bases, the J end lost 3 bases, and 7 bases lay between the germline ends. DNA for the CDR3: TGCAGTGCTCAGAGGGAAGAGACCCAGTACTTC. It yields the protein CSAQREETQYF.